This TCR beta chain was found in a study of shared clonotypes between healthy human individuals. Selected positively for CCR7 and CD45RO-negative, naive CD8 cells excluded terminally differentiated effector memory CD45RA+ cells. Losses at the gene ends were 4 bases for V and 4 bases for J; bases not matched to a gene: 14. The CDR3 totals 17 residues. From germline, CDR1 is SQVTM and CDR2 ANQGSEA. Using immunoSEQ multiplex PCR, the repertoire was profiled, and TCRdb retains in-frame clones only, with some absent. This table holds about 800,000 clones, roughly 96% found once. V usage is TRBV29-1 and J usage is TRBJ1-1; 11 bases fit TRBD1. The sequenced material came from naive CD8+ T cells sorted from blood. The receptor's source is a man aged 25-45 years in good health. CDR3 DNA sequence: TGCAGCGTTGCGGTAGAGGACAGGGGGCTTCGTGGCACTGAAGCTTTCTTT. It codes for CSVAVEDRGLRGTEAFF.